These 8 T cell receptor beta chains share one sample of origin, sequenced in a study of technical replicates of blood from a handful of donors (dated by TCRdb to between 2016 and 2019). The library was built by means of the immunoSEQ multiplex PCR assay. TCRdb obtained this table from immuneACCESS and retained in-frame rearrangements with V and J assigned. These tables miss some clones; where compared with another copy, unresolved V genes account for less than half of the shortfall, and the remainder is unexplained. The sample table shows 70,000 to 85,000 clones, and around 97% are seen once. 0.18% of the sample is in the top ten clones. The source material was T cells isolated from PBMCs. These receptors all stem from a human donor in good health.

This rearrangement joins TRBV6-1 to TRBJ2-3, with 10 positions matching TRBD2. V gave up 2 bases and J gave up 4 bases; unmatched junction bases: 0. Per germline, CDR1 MNHNS and CDR2 SASEGT. The CDR3 contains 14 residues. As DNA, the CDR3 is TGTGCCAGCAGTGAACTAGCGGGGGCAGATACGCAGTATTTT. This translates into CASSELAGADTQYF.

The V and J genes are TRBV28 and TRBJ2-1; 13 nucleotides align to TRBD2. CDR3 size: 15 residues. The V and J ends lost 1 base and 8 bases, in that order; junction bases with no gene match: 2. Germline V gives CDR1 MDHEN, CDR2 SYDVKM. The CDR3 reads CASSLLTSGGYEQFF. Here the CDR3 DNA reads TGTGCCAGCAGTTTATTGACTAGCGGGGGGTATGAGCAGTTCTTC.

The rearrangement links TRBV7-9 to TRBJ2-7; TRBD2 agrees at 7 bases. CDR3 length: 13 residues. Germline trimming cut 8 bases from V and 3 bases from J; bases unmatched to any gene: 7. Looked up from germline, CDR1 is SEHNR and CDR2 is FQNEAQ (reference sequence). This CDR3 reads CASVPSGYYEQYF. The CDR3, as DNA: TGTGCCAGCGTCCCTAGCGGATACTACGAGCAGTACTTC.

The rearrangement links TRBV11-2 to TRBJ2-7; 8 nucleotides line up with TRBD1. After removal of 5 bases from V and 7 bases from J, the junction contained 10 bases not matched to a gene. The germline V gene has CDR1 SGHAT and CDR2 FQNNGV. This CDR3 spans 14 amino acids. CDR3 in amino acids: CASSIPGGSGEQYF. The DNA for the CDR3 is TGTGCCAGCAGCATCCCAGGGGGCTCGGGGGAGCAGTACTTC.

The chain is built from TRBV11-2 and TRBJ1-1, with TRBD1 as a possible D gene (6 bases). CDR1 SGHAT and CDR2 FQNNGV come from the germline V gene. The CDR3 is 13 amino acids. Trimming pared 8 bases from V and 3 bases from J, leaving 13 bases between. DNA for the CDR3: TGTGCCAGCTTACAGGGTTGGTACACTGAAGCTTTCTTT. It codes for CASLQGWYTEAFF.

The chain couples TRBV2 to TRBJ1-5; no definite D call. CDR3 length equals 14 residues. The germline gives CDR1 SNHLY, CDR2 FYNNEI. V shed 4 bases and J shed 4 bases, with 11 bases lying between them. The CDR3 sequence: CASSVERGNQPQHF. In DNA, the CDR3 is TGTGCCAGCAGTGTGGAACGAGGAAATCAGCCCCAGCATTTT.

The CDR3 DNA is TGCAGCGTTGCCGGACGGGGGACCGGAAACACCATATATTTT. As protein: CSVAGRGTGNTIYF. This sequence joins TRBV29-1 and TRBJ1-3; possible D gene TRBD1, 5 bases. V was cut by 4 bases and J by 4 bases, with 14 bases left in between. Germline CDR1 is SQVTM and CDR2 is ANQGSEA. The CDR3 extends over 14 amino acids.

The gene calls are TRBV18 and TRBJ2-3; D perhaps matches TRBD1 (6 bases). Germline loops: CDR1 KGHSH, CDR2 LQKENI. V was shortened by 2 bases and J by 1 base, with 10 bases between the two germline ends. The CDR3 has 15 residues. CDR3 protein: CASSPSQGRTDTQYF. In DNA form, the CDR3 reads TGTGCCAGCTCACCATCACAGGGCCGCACAGATACGCAGTATTTT.